The source of this T cell receptor (beta chain) is a study of T-cell reconstitution after alpha-beta-depleted transplantation in children. This CDR3 region has 16 residues. The germline V gene encodes CDR1 DFQATT and CDR2 SNEGSKA (reference sequence). This sample's TCRbeta library carried unique molecular identifier barcodes. TCRdb re-derived calls from the PCR reads in MiXCR, one entry per CDR3 protein. Among about 270,000 distinct CDR3 sequences listed, nearly 10% were seen once. This rearrangement joins TRBV20-1 to TRBJ1-4; D is undetermined. The TCR sequence derives from a human donor who donated a stem cell graft to a child with SCID. The sample was PBMCs from the stem cell graft donor, taken from the stem cell graft. CDR3 residues: CTAGEGPSPTNEKLFF. CDR3 nucleotides: TGCACCGCCGGAGAAGGACCTAGTCCAACTAATGAAAAACTGTTTTTT.